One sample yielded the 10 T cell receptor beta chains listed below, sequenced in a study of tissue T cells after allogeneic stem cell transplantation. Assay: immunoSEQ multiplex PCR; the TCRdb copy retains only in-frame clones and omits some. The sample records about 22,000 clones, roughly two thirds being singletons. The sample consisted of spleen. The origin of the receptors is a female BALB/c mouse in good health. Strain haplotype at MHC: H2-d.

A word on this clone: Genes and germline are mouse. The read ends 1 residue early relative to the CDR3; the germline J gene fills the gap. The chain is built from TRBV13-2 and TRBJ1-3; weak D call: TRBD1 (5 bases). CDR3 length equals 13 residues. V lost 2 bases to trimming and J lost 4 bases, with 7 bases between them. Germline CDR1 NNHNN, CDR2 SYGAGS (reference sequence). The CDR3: CASGEGGGNTLYF. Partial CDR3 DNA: TGTGCCAGCGGTGAGGGGGGAGGAAATACGCTCTAT.

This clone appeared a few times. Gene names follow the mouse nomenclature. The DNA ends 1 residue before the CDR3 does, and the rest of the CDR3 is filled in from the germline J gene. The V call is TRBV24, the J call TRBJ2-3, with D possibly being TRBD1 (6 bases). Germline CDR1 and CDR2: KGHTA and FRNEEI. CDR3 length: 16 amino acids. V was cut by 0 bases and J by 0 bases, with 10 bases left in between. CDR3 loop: CASSLYRDNSAETLYF. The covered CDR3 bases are TGTGCCAGCAGTCTGTATAGGGACAATAGTGCAGAAACGCTGTAT.

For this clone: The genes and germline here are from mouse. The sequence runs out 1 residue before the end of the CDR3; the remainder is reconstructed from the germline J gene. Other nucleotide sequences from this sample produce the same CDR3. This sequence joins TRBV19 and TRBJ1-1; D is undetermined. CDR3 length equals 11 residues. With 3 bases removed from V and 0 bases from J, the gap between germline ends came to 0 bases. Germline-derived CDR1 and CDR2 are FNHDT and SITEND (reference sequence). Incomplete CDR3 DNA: TGTGCCAGCAGTACAAACACAGAAGTCTTC. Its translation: CASSTNTEVF. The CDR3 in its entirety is CASSTNTEVFF.

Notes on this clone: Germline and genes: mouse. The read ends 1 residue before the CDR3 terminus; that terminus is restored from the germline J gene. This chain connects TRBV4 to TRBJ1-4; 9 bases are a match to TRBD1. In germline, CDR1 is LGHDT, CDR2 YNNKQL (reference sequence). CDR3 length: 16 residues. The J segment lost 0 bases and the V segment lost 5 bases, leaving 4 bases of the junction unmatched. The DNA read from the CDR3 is TGTGCCAGCAGCGTTGACAGGGGGATTTCCAACGAAAGATTATTT. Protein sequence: CASSVDRGISNERLF. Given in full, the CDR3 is CASSVDRGISNERLFF.

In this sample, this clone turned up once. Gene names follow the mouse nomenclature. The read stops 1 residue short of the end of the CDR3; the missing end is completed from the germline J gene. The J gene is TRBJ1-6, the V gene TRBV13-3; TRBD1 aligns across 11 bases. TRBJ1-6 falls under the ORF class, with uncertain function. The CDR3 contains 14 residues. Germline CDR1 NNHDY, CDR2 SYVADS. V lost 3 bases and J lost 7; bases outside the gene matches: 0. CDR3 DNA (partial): TGTGCCAGCAGTGGGACAGGGGGCAATTCGCCCCTCTAC. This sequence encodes CASSGTGGNSPLY. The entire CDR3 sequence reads CASSGTGGNSPLYF.

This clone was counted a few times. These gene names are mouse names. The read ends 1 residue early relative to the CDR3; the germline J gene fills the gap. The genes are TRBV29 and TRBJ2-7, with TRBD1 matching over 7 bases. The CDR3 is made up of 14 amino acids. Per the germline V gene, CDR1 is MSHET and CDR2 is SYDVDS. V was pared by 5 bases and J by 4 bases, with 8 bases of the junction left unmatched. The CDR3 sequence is CASSPRDRSYEQYF. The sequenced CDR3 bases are TGTGCTAGCAGTCCCCGGGACAGATCATATGAACAGTAC.

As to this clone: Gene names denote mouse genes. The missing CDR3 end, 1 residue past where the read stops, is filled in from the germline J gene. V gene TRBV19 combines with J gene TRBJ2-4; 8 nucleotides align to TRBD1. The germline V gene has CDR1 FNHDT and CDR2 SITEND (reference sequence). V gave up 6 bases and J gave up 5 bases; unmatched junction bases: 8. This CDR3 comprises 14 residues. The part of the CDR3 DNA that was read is TGTGCCAGCAACAGGCCGGGACAGGCAAACACCTTGTAC. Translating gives CASNRPGQANTLY. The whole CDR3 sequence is CASNRPGQANTLYF.

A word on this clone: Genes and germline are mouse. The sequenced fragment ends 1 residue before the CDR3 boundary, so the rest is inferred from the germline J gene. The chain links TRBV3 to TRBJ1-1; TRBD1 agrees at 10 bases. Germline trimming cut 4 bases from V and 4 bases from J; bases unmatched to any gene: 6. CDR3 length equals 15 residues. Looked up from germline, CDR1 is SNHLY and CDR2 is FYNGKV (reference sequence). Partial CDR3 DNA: TGTGCCAGCAGCTCCGGGACAGGGGAGGGCACAGAAGTCTTC. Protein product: CASSSGTGEGTEVF. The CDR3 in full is CASSSGTGEGTEVFF.

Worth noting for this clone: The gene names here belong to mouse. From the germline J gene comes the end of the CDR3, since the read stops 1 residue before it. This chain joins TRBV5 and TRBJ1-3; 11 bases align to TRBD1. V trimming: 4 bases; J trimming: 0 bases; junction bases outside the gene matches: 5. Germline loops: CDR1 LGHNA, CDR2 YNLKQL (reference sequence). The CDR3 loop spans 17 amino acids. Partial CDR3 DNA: TGTGCCAGCAGCCCGGACAGGGGGCAAAATTCTGGAAATACGCTCTAT. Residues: CASSPDRGQNSGNTLY. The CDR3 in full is CASSPDRGQNSGNTLYF.

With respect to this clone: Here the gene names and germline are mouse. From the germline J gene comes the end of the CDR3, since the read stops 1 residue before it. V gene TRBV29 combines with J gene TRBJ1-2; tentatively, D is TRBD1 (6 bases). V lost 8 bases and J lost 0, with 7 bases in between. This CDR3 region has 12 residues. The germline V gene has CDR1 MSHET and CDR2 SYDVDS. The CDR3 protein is CASGTTNSDYTF. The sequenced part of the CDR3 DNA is TGTGCTAGCGGGACAACAAACTCCGACTACACC.